This TCR beta chain was identified during a study of blood T cell repertoires in COVID-19. Recovered Cohort 3 donors showed two negative PCRs, clearance, or symptom resolution. This CDR3 comprises 15 residues. After removal of 4 bases from V and 5 bases from J, the junction contained 5 bases not matched to a gene. Germline loops: CDR1 SGHDT, CDR2 YYEEEE. In the original processing: Amplifying reference gene primers gave estimates of nucleated cell counts. Sequencing was performed with immunoSEQ multiplex PCR; in TCRdb, only in-frame clones are kept and a portion is missing. For V, J and clone size, that table is used; D and trimming come from the DNA. In the table there are roughly 160,000 clones, 82% of which are singletons.

Source material: PBMCs or T cells enriched from blood (not recorded which). J is TRBJ2-2 and V is TRBV5-6, with 10 bases that match TRBD2. This TCR was sampled from a man aged 60 to 69 who had recovered from COVID-19. The CDR3 loop reads CASSPRSGRTGELFF. The CDR3 region has the DNA TGTGCCAGCAGCCCACGTAGCGGGAGGACCGGGGAGCTGTTTTTT.